These T cell receptor beta chains were read from a single sample in a study of shared clonotypes between healthy human individuals. The data were produced by immunoSEQ multiplex PCR, yet TCRdb's version contains in-frame clones alone and is incomplete. The sample lists 2 million to 2.5 million clones, roughly 95% occurring once. The sequenced sample consisted of naive CD4+ T cells sorted from blood. The receptor source for this set is a man between 18 and 35 years old in good health. Each CDR3 is given with its conserved first and last residue. A D gene is named only where the DNA matches it firmly.

cdr3_nt: TGTGCCAGCAGTTACGGGACAGGTCCCAACGAGCAGTACTTC
cdr3_aa: CASSYGTGPNEQYF
j_call: TRBJ2-7
v_call: TRBV6-5
d_call: TRBD1

cdr3_nt: TGTGCCAGCAGCTTACGACTAGCGGGGAGCACAGATACGCAGTATTTT
cdr3_aa: CASSLRLAGSTDTQYF
j_call: TRBJ2-3
v_call: TRBV13
d_call: TRBD2

cdr3_nt: TGTGCCAGCAGGCGACAGGGGGAGCAGTACTTC
cdr3_aa: CASRRQGEQYF
j_call: TRBJ2-7
v_call: TRBV6-1
d_call: TRBD1

cdr3_nt: TGTGCCAGCAGCCAAGAACACAGGGGGAAGGTGAACACTGAAGCTTTCTTT
cdr3_aa: CASSQEHRGKVNTEAFF
j_call: TRBJ1-1
v_call: TRBV14
d_call: TRBD1

cdr3_nt: TGTGCCAGCAGCACTGGCAGCTCTGGAAACACCATATATTTT
cdr3_aa: CASSTGSSGNTIYF
j_call: TRBJ1-3
v_call: TRBV7-2
d_call: -

cdr3_nt: TGTGCCAGCACCGGGACCGACACAGATACGCAGTATTTT
cdr3_aa: CASTGTDTDTQYF
j_call: TRBJ2-3
v_call: TRBV6-5
d_call: -

cdr3_nt: TGCGCCAGCAGCCCTGAACTAGCGGGAGGGCCTAGTTCCCACGAGCAGTACTTC
cdr3_aa: CASSPELAGGPSSHEQYF
j_call: TRBJ2-7
v_call: TRBV5-1
d_call: TRBD2

cdr3_nt: TGTGCTAGTGGTTTGGTCCGTCAACCACCTGGGAGCGGGGCCTCGGGGGAGCAGTACTTC
cdr3_aa: CASGLVRQPPGSGASGEQYF
j_call: TRBJ2-7
v_call: TRBV12-5
d_call: TRBD2

cdr3_nt: TGTGCCAGCAGTAGAAATGACAGGGCTCAGGGCGAAGCTTTCTTT
cdr3_aa: CASSRNDRAQGEAFF
j_call: TRBJ1-1
v_call: TRBV6-1
d_call: TRBD1

cdr3_nt: TGTGCCAGCAGCTTAGGGGGACAGGGGGCTCGTTCACCCCTCCACTTT
cdr3_aa: CASSLGGQGARSPLHF
j_call: TRBJ1-6
v_call: TRBV7-2
d_call: TRBD1

cdr3_nt: TGTGCCAGCAGCGTAGTAAGACTAGCGGGACAAGAGACCCAGTACTTC
cdr3_aa: CASSVVRLAGQETQYF
j_call: TRBJ2-5
v_call: TRBV9
d_call: TRBD2

cdr3_nt: TGCGCCAGCAGCTTGCGTCAGGAGACCCAGTACTTC
cdr3_aa: CASSLRQETQYF
j_call: TRBJ2-5
v_call: TRBV5-1
d_call: -

cdr3_nt: TGCAGCGTGATACCGCAGGGGGAAACTGAAGCTTTCTTT
cdr3_aa: CSVIPQGETEAFF
j_call: TRBJ1-1
v_call: TRBV29-1
d_call: TRBD1

cdr3_nt: TGTGCCAGCACCGAGGTTCTAGTCCCTCAAGAGACCCAGTACTTC
cdr3_aa: CASTEVLVPQETQYF
j_call: TRBJ2-5
v_call: TRBV6-1
d_call: -

cdr3_nt: TGTGCCAGCAGTGTGGACTATGTCTCCCAGTACTTC
cdr3_aa: CASSVDYVSQYF
j_call: TRBJ2-5
v_call: TRBV25-1
d_call: -

cdr3_nt: TGTGCCAGCAGCTTCCGACTAGCGGGAGGGTCGGGTGGCAAAAACATTCAGTACTTC
cdr3_aa: CASSFRLAGGSGGKNIQYF
j_call: TRBJ2-4
v_call: TRBV7-2
d_call: TRBD2

cdr3_nt: TGTGCCAGCAGCGTTTGGCGGTACAATGAGCAGTTCTTC
cdr3_aa: CASSVWRYNEQFF
j_call: TRBJ2-1
v_call: TRBV6-5
d_call: -

cdr3_nt: TGTGCCAGCAGTTGGGACCTAACCTACGAGCAGTACTTC
cdr3_aa: CASSWDLTYEQYF
j_call: TRBJ2-7
v_call: TRBV6-6
d_call: -

cdr3_nt: TGTGCCAGCAGCCGGGACTACAACAATGAGCAGTTCTTC
cdr3_aa: CASSRDYNNEQFF
j_call: TRBJ2-1
v_call: TRBV25-1
d_call: TRBD2

cdr3_nt: TGCGCCAGCACTTATGGGACAGATACGCAGTATTTT
cdr3_aa: CASTYGTDTQYF
j_call: TRBJ2-3
v_call: TRBV10-2
d_call: -

cdr3_nt: TGCGCCAGCAGCTTGGGGGGGATCACAGATACGCAGTATTTT
cdr3_aa: CASSLGGITDTQYF
j_call: TRBJ2-3
v_call: TRBV5-1
d_call: -

cdr3_nt: TGCAGCGTTGACACGGGACAGAGGTCCCGCGGGGAGCAGTACTTC
cdr3_aa: CSVDTGQRSRGEQYF
j_call: TRBJ2-7
v_call: TRBV29-1
d_call: TRBD1

cdr3_nt: TGTGCCAGCAGCCGGGGACAGGGGGCAATCTGGGAGCAGTTCTTC
cdr3_aa: CASSRGQGAIWEQFF
j_call: TRBJ2-1
v_call: TRBV7-8
d_call: TRBD1

cdr3_nt: TGTGCCAGCAGCTTAACGGGGCAGGGGGCGGCTAATGAAAAACTGTTTTTT
cdr3_aa: CASSLTGQGAANEKLFF
j_call: TRBJ1-4
v_call: TRBV7-3
d_call: TRBD1

cdr3_nt: TGTGCCAGCTCCGGGACAACCACAGATACGCAGTATTTT
cdr3_aa: CASSGTTTDTQYF
j_call: TRBJ2-3
v_call: TRBV18
d_call: -

cdr3_nt: TGTGCCAGCCTTAAAGCGGTCTCCTACAATGAGCAGTTCTTC
cdr3_aa: CASLKAVSYNEQFF
j_call: TRBJ2-1
v_call: TRBV2
d_call: -

cdr3_nt: TGTGCCAGCAGCACCCGGGACAGTAGTAACTATGGCTACACCTTC
cdr3_aa: CASSTRDSSNYGYTF
j_call: TRBJ1-2
v_call: TRBV9
d_call: TRBD1

cdr3_nt: TGTGCCAGCAGCGAAACTATTGCGGGAGGAGGGTCAGTAACTGAGCAGTTCTTC
cdr3_aa: CASSETIAGGGSVTEQFF
j_call: TRBJ2-1
v_call: TRBV7-2
d_call: TRBD2

cdr3_nt: TGTGCCAGCAGCCAGGGGCTGACTAATGAAAAACTGTTTTTT
cdr3_aa: CASSQGLTNEKLFF
j_call: TRBJ1-4
v_call: TRBV2
d_call: -

cdr3_nt: TGTGCCAGTAAATATGACCTTCGCACAGATACGCAGTATTTT
cdr3_aa: CASKYDLRTDTQYF
j_call: TRBJ2-3
v_call: TRBV7-9
d_call: -

cdr3_nt: TGTGCCAGCAGCCTATCTTTAACTAATGAAAAACTGTTTTTT
cdr3_aa: CASSLSLTNEKLFF
j_call: TRBJ1-4
v_call: TRBV7-9
d_call: -

cdr3_nt: TGTGCCAGCAGAGAGACAGGGGGGGCGAACACCGGGGAGCTGTTTTTT
cdr3_aa: CASRETGGANTGELFF
j_call: TRBJ2-2
v_call: TRBV7-2
d_call: TRBD1

cdr3_nt: TGCGCCAGCAGCCATAAGATAGCGGGTTACAATGAGCAGTTCTTC
cdr3_aa: CASSHKIAGYNEQFF
j_call: TRBJ2-1
v_call: TRBV4-3
d_call: TRBD2

cdr3_nt: TGTGCCAGCAGTAGACGAGGGACAGGGTCGGAAGAAAAACTGTTTTTT
cdr3_aa: CASSRRGTGSEEKLFF
j_call: TRBJ1-4
v_call: TRBV7-9
d_call: TRBD1

cdr3_nt: TGTGCCAGCAGTTGGAGGACAGGGGCAGGGGATAGCAATCAGCCCCAGCATTTT
cdr3_aa: CASSWRTGAGDSNQPQHF
j_call: TRBJ1-5
v_call: TRBV28
d_call: TRBD1

cdr3_nt: TGTGCCAGCACCTTACCCCCACTAGCGGGAGACGAGCAGTACTTC
cdr3_aa: CASTLPPLAGDEQYF
j_call: TRBJ2-7
v_call: TRBV6-5
d_call: TRBD2